This passage covers 30 T cell receptor beta chains from one sample sequenced in a study of blood T cell repertoires in COVID-19. Sequencing used immunoSEQ multiplex PCR; TCRdb keeps in-frame clones, though not all of them. The sample contains some 120,000 clones, approximately 87% of which appear only once. The sequenced sample consisted of peripheral blood. The receptors stem from a man in his thirties or forties with acute or convalescent COVID-19.

J is TRBJ2-7 and V is TRBV25-1; D might be TRBD1 (6 bases). V lost 8 bases and J 3 bases, leaving 17 bases between the germline ends. The CDR3 runs 14 residues. Germline V CDR1 and CDR2: MGHDK, SYGVNS. DNA for the CDR3: TGTGCCAGCTCCCCCGTGGACAGAGACTACGAGCAGTACTTC. Encoded protein: CASSPVDRDYEQYF.

This chain joins TRBV3-1 (or the pseudogene TRBV3-2) and TRBJ2-2, with D hard to call. Germline V gene lookup returns CDR1 LGHDT and CDR2 YNNKEL (reference sequence). V lost 3 bases to trimming and J lost 8 bases, with 10 bases between them. This CDR3 is built from 13 residues. CDR3 DNA: TGTGCCAGCAGCCATTCCCCCTCGGGGGAGCTGTTTTTT. Protein product: CASSHSPSGELFF.

V is TRBV5-4 and J is TRBJ2-1; 7 nucleotides match TRBD1. The V gene's germline CDR1 is SGHNT and CDR2 YYREEE (reference sequence). V was pared by 3 bases and J by 3 bases, with 6 bases of the junction left unmatched. The CDR3 has 15 residues. CDR3 loop: CASSSTGVVYNEQFF. The CDR3 DNA sequence: TGTGCCAGCAGCTCAACAGGGGTAGTCTACAATGAGCAGTTCTTC. The whole variable domain, remainder taken from reference TRBV5-4 and TRBJ2-1, is ETGVTQSPTHLIKTRGQQVTLRCSSQSGHNTVSWYQQALGQGPQFIFQYYREEENGRGNFPPRFSGLQFPNYSSELNVNALELDDSALYLCASSSTGVVYNEQFFGPGTRLTVL.

The chain carries TRBV6-6 and TRBJ2-1; 14 bases line up with TRBD2. CDR3 size: 15 residues. V lost 5 bases to trimming and J lost 7 bases; unmatched junction nucleotides: 4. Germline CDR1 is MNHNY and CDR2 is SVGAGI (reference sequence). CDR3 in amino acids: CASSRTSGRSNEQFF. The CDR3 region has the DNA TGTGCCAGCAGTAGGACTAGCGGGAGGTCTAATGAGCAGTTCTTC.

The chain has TRBV19 and TRBJ2-7; tentative D call: TRBD1 (6 bases). This CDR3 is 13 amino acids long. Germline lookup yields CDR1 LNHDA and CDR2 SQIVND (reference sequence). Trimming shortened V by 5 bases and J by 3 bases, and 11 bases separated the two germline ends. DNA of the CDR3: TGTGCCAGTAGTCCTTCACAGGGCTACGAGCAGTACTTC. Its protein product is CASSPSQGYEQYF. The whole variable domain, filled in from reference TRBV19 and TRBJ2-7, reads DGGITQSPKYLFRKEGQNVTLSCEQNLNHDAMYWYRQDPGQGLRLIYYSQIVNDFQKGDIAEGYSVSREKKESFPLTVTSAQKNPTAFYLCASSPSQGYEQYFGPGTRLTVT.

V gene TRBV10-3 combines with J gene TRBJ2-5, with D perhaps TRBD2 (6 bases). The CDR3 is 14 amino acids. V was trimmed by 4 bases and J by 2 bases, leaving 11 bases between them. CDR1 is ENHRY, CDR2 SYGVKD, per germline. CDR3 sequence reads: CAISGTAGQETQYF. The CDR3, as DNA: TGTGCCATCAGTGGAACGGCGGGGCAAGAGACCCAGTACTTC.

This chain links TRBV4-1 with TRBJ2-5; TRBD2 might be the D (5 bases). The CDR3 extends over 16 amino acids. The germline gives CDR1 MGHRA, CDR2 YSYEKL. The germline V and J ends were trimmed by 0 bases and 5 bases, with 16 bases remaining between them. CDR3 in amino acids: CASSQEPSRRSETQYF. As DNA, the CDR3 is TGCGCCAGCAGCCAAGAACCTTCGAGGAGGTCGGAGACCCAGTACTTC.

The chain combines TRBV18 with TRBJ2-5, with 7 bases fitting TRBD2. With 3 bases clipped from V and 1 base from J, the junction kept 2 bases outside the gene matches. CDR1 is KGHSH, CDR2 LQKENI, per germline. The CDR3 runs to 14 residues. CDR3 in DNA: TGTGCCAGCTCACCCGGCGGGGGCCAAGAGACCCAGTACTTC. It specifies CASSPGGGQETQYF.

V usage is TRBV27 and J usage is TRBJ1-1; D gene ambiguous. Germline CDR1 is MNHEY and CDR2 is SMNVEV (reference sequence). Trimming removed 8 bases from V and 1 base from J, with 11 bases in between. This CDR3 has 13 residues. The CDR3 loop reads CASSGNTNTEAFF. The CDR3 DNA is TGTGCCAGCTCAGGTAACACGAACACTGAAGCTTTCTTT.

The chain carries TRBV19 and TRBJ2-1, with D possibly matching TRBD2 (6 bases). V was shortened by 8 bases and J by 4 bases, with 18 bases between the two germline ends. The CDR3 sequence is 15 residues long. Germline CDR1 is LNHDA and CDR2 is SQIVND (reference sequence). This chain's CDR3 is CASGSSEGPYNEQFF. CDR3 nucleotide sequence: TGTGCCAGTGGGTCTAGCGAGGGGCCTTACAATGAGCAGTTCTTC. Combining the CDR3 with reference TRBV19 and TRBJ2-1 gives the whole variable domain DGGITQSPKYLFRKEGQNVTLSCEQNLNHDAMYWYRQDPGQGLRLIYYSQIVNDFQKGDIAEGYSVSREKKESFPLTVTSAQKNPTAFYLCASGSSEGPYNEQFFGPGTRLTVL.

This chain uses TRBV7-3 with TRBJ2-2, with D uncertain. V lost 7 bases and J lost 0, with 9 bases in between. The CDR3 contains 14 residues. CDR1 is SGHTA and CDR2 is FQGTGA in the germline V gene. The CDR3 DNA is TGTGCCAGCAAACGGGTTGCGAACACCGGGGAGCTGTTTTTT. Translated: CASKRVANTGELFF.

V usage is TRBV30 and J usage is TRBJ1-4; D not certain. Germline CDR1 and CDR2: GTSNPN and SVGIG (reference sequence). V lost 0 bases and J lost 6, with 14 bases in between. This CDR3 comprises 15 residues. CDR3 coding DNA: TGTGCCTGGAGTGTAGTATCGGAGGAACATGAAAAACTGTTTTTT. Residues: CAWSVVSEEHEKLFF.

CDR3: CASSPLGGRGTDTQYF. CDR3 nucleotides: TGTGCCAGCAGCCCCTTGGGGGGGAGGGGCACAGATACGCAGTATTTT. The chain employs TRBV3-1 (or the pseudogene TRBV3-2) and TRBJ2-3; 7 nucleotides agree with TRBD2. The CDR3 is made up of 16 amino acids. Germline CDR1 LGHDT, CDR2 YNNKEL (reference sequence). V was pared by 4 bases and J by 1 base, with 8 bases of the junction left unmatched.

A few counts support this clone. The chain links TRBV11-2 to TRBJ2-3; TRBD2 agrees at 8 bases. The CDR3 is 18 amino acids. V trimming: 3 bases; J trimming: 4 bases; junction bases outside the gene matches: 15. From germline, CDR1 is SGHAT and CDR2 FQNNGV. The CDR3 region has the DNA TGTGCCAGCAGCTTGGGGCCCGGGAGGGATAGTGCTGCAGATACGCAGTATTTT. It translates to CASSLGPGRDSAADTQYF. The full variable domain, rest sourced from reference TRBV11-2 and TRBJ2-3, is EAGVAQSPRYKIIEKRQSVAFWCNPISGHATLYWYQQILGQGPKLLIQFQNNGVVDDSQLPKDRFSAERLKGVDSTLKIQPAKLEDSAVYLCASSLGPGRDSAADTQYFGPGTRLTVL.

This chain's CDR3 is CASSWAGNTEAFF. The CDR3 region has the DNA TGTGCCAGCAGCTGGGCGGGTAACACTGAAGCTTTCTTT. This chain joins TRBV11-2 and TRBJ1-1, with no clear D. CDR1 and CDR2 (germline): SGHAT, FQNNGV. The CDR3 is 13 residues long. The ends were cut back, 4 bases at V and 2 bases at J, with 8 bases in the middle.

The chain employs TRBV3-1 (or the pseudogene TRBV3-2) and TRBJ2-3; D call uncertain. This CDR3 region has 15 residues. Germline lookup yields CDR1 LGHDT and CDR2 YNNKEL (reference sequence). V was clipped by 1 base and J by 3 bases, with 11 bases between them. CDR3 sequence: CASSQGLGWTDTQYF. The CDR3 bases are TGTGCCAGCAGCCAAGGCCTCGGGTGGACAGATACGCAGTATTTT.

The CDR3 loop is CASSPTGSATEAFF. DNA for the CDR3: TGTGCCAGTAGTCCCACAGGGTCCGCCACTGAAGCTTTCTTT. The rearrangement joins TRBV19 to TRBJ1-1, with a tentative D call TRBD1 (6 bases). Germline loops: CDR1 LNHDA, CDR2 SQIVND (reference sequence). The germline V and J ends were trimmed by 5 bases and 4 bases, with 14 bases remaining between them. The CDR3 has 14 residues.

This clone occurred once. CDR3 bases: TGCAGTGCTAGTGCGTCGGCGGGGGCAGTAGATACGCAGTATTTT. Translating it yields CSASASAGAVDTQYF. The chain links TRBV20-1 to TRBJ2-3; a possible D gene is TRBD2 (7 bases). Trimming took 3 bases from V and 5 from J, leaving 18 bases between them. This CDR3 is built from 15 residues. Per the germline V gene, CDR1 is DFQATT and CDR2 is SNEGSKA (reference sequence).

The chain is built from TRBV2 and TRBJ1-2, with TRBD1 identical over 8 bases. The CDR3 is 15 amino acids. Looked up from germline, CDR1 is SNHLY and CDR2 is FYNNEI. Germline trimming cut 7 bases from V and 4 bases from J; bases unmatched to any gene: 11. The CDR3 here is CASMGSTTGGYGYTF. The CDR3 nucleotides are TGTGCCAGCATGGGCTCTACTACAGGGGGCTATGGCTACACCTTC.

The chain links TRBV19 to TRBJ1-2; D might be TRBD1 (6 bases). This CDR3 comprises 13 residues. Between the trimmed V and J ends, which lost 5 bases and 8 bases, there was a span of 15 bases. Germline CDR1 and CDR2: LNHDA and SQIVND (reference sequence). The CDR3 nucleotides are TGTGCCAGTAGTCTCACAGGGAGTGAGGGCTACACCTTC. Protein sequence: CASSLTGSEGYTF.

This chain joins TRBV27 and TRBJ2-1, with 7 bases fitting TRBD2. CDR1 is MNHEY, CDR2 SMNVEV, per germline (reference sequence). This CDR3 contains 15 residues. V was clipped by 10 bases and J by 4 bases; unmatched bases: 13. The DNA for the CDR3 is TGTGCCACATCCCGGGGGAGGGCCCTTTACAATGAGCAGTTCTTC. The encoded protein is CATSRGRALYNEQFF.

This chain uses TRBV30 with TRBJ1-2; D not resolved. Germline V lookup: CDR1 GTSNPN, CDR2 SVGIG (reference sequence). The CDR3 spans 13 residues. The V end lost 2 bases, the J end lost 7 bases, and 14 bases lay between the germline ends. The CDR3: CAWSREGISGYTF. CDR3 nucleotides: TGTGCCTGGAGTCGGGAAGGGATCAGTGGCTACACCTTC.

The chain combines TRBV5-1 with TRBJ1-1; the D is unclear. Germline V CDR1 and CDR2: SGHRS, YFSETQ. Trimming shortened V by 0 bases and J by 2 bases, and 11 bases separated the two germline ends. The CDR3 totals 15 residues. The CDR3 loop reads CASSLEPWRNTEAFF. The CDR3 nucleotides read TGCGCCAGCAGCTTGGAGCCTTGGAGAAACACTGAAGCTTTCTTT. The variable domain in full, with the rest retrieved from reference TRBV5-1 and TRBJ1-1, is KAGVTQTPRYLIKTRGQQVTLSCSPISGHRSVSWYQQTPGQGLQFLFEYFSETQRNKGNFPGRFSGRQFSNSRSEMNVSTLELGDSALYLCASSLEPWRNTEAFFGQGTRLTVV.

This CDR3 reads CATSRDNRGTGGNTIYF. CDR3 nucleotides: TGTGCCACCAGCAGGGATAACAGGGGGACAGGGGGAAACACCATATATTTT. The J gene is TRBJ1-3, the V gene TRBV15; 9 nucleotides match TRBD1. Germline CDR1 and CDR2: LNHNV and YYDKDF (reference sequence). The CDR3 contains 17 residues. V lost 3 bases, J lost 4 bases, and 10 bases stayed unmatched.

The chain links TRBV9 to TRBJ1-1, with 10 nucleotides matching TRBD1. J lost 2 bases, V lost 0 bases, and 10 bases had no gene match. This CDR3 has 18 amino acids. CDR1 and CDR2 (germline): SGDLS, YYNGEE. The CDR3 loop reads CASSVARDRGSINTEAFF. CDR3 nucleotide sequence: TGTGCCAGCAGCGTAGCTAGGGACAGGGGATCAATAAACACTGAAGCTTTCTTT.

J is TRBJ2-2 and V is TRBV5-1; 9 bases agree with TRBD2. Looked up from germline, CDR1 is SGHRS and CDR2 is YFSETQ. V lost 0 bases, J lost 6 bases, and 3 bases stayed unmatched. The CDR3 is 15 amino acids. The CDR3 DNA reads as TGCGCCAGCAGCTTGGCGCGGGAGGGATCCGGGGAGCTGTTTTTT. Translating gives CASSLAREGSGELFF. Complete variable domain (other parts from reference TRBV5-1 and TRBJ2-2): KAGVTQTPRYLIKTRGQQVTLSCSPISGHRSVSWYQQTPGQGLQFLFEYFSETQRNKGNFPGRFSGRQFSNSRSEMNVSTLELGDSALYLCASSLAREGSGELFFGEGSRLTVL.

This chain joins TRBV7-2 and TRBJ2-1; possibly TRBD2 for D (6 bases). Deletions cut 0 bases from V and 4 bases from J, with 16 bases between. The germline V gene has CDR1 SGHTA and CDR2 FQGNSA. CDR3 length equals 17 residues. The CDR3 DNA is TGTGCCAGCAGCTTAGCCACTAGCCTGGGAAGTTACAATGAGCAGTTCTTC. It yields the protein CASSLATSLGSYNEQFF.

This clone was seen once. The chain has TRBV14 and TRBJ1-2; 9 bases agree with TRBD1. Germline CDR1 is SGHDN and CDR2 is FVKESK. V was pared by 4 bases and J by 6 bases, with 6 bases of the junction left unmatched. CDR3 length: 14 amino acids. The CDR3 spells CASSPLTGGNGYTF. As DNA, the CDR3 is TGTGCCAGCAGCCCCTTGACAGGGGGAAATGGCTACACCTTC. Based on the CDR3 plus reference TRBV14 and TRBJ1-2, the full variable domain is EAGVTQFPSHSVIEKGQTVTLRCDPISGHDNLYWYRRVMGKEIKFLLHFVKESKQDESGMPNNRFLAERTGGTYSTLKVQPAELEDSGVYFCASSPLTGGNGYTFGSGTRLTVV.

This chain uses TRBV18 with TRBJ1-4; D might be TRBD1 (6 bases). Trimming pared 3 bases from V and 7 bases from J, leaving 15 bases between. This CDR3 contains 15 residues. Looked up from germline, CDR1 is KGHSH and CDR2 is LQKENI. CDR3 bases: TGTGCCAGCTCACCCCGACAGGAGAGAGGTGAAAAACTGTTTTTT. Protein sequence: CASSPRQERGEKLFF. Filled out from reference TRBV18 and TRBJ1-4, the complete variable domain reads NAGVMQNPRHLVRRRGQEARLRCSPMKGHSHVYWYRQLPEEGLKFMVYLQKENIIDESGMPKERFSAEFPKEGPSILRIQQVVRGDSAAYFCASSPRQERGEKLFFGSGTQLSVL.

Here the CDR3 reads CASSPGGWEQYF. The CDR3 DNA follows: TGTGCCAGCAGCCCCGGGGGGTGGGAGCAGTACTTC. The rearrangement links TRBV4-2 to TRBJ2-7, with 7 bases identical to TRBD2. The CDR3 is 12 amino acids. Germline-derived CDR1 and CDR2 are LGHNA and YNFKEQ. Germline trimming cut 4 bases from V and 7 bases from J; bases unmatched to any gene: 4.